This paragraph covers one T cell receptor beta chain sequence. What it binds is unknown. These data originate in a study of T cell responses to AZD1222 COVID-19 vaccine. General study findings and limits: At study baseline, merely six AZD1222 recipients were seropositive. Possibly, clonal diversity was underestimated; donors were largely white British and included more females.

The protocol was immunoSEQ multiplex PCR, while the TCRdb copy is restricted to in-frame clones and leaves out a portion. This sample has more than 70,000 clones, with approximately 90% found just once. The source of this sequence is an adult who received the AZD1222 COVID-19 vaccine. The sequenced sample was peripheral blood, obtained 28 days after the second AZD1222 dose.

The CDR3 reads CASSGRQGRSTDTQYF. CDR3 DNA: TGTGCCAGCAGCGGGAGACAGGGAAGGTCAACAGATACGCAGTATTTT. J is TRBJ2-3 and V is TRBV7-9; the match to TRBD1 covers 7 bases. The CDR3 length is 16 residues. The J segment lost 3 bases and the V segment lost 5 bases, leaving 11 bases of the junction unmatched. Germline values: CDR1 SEHNR, CDR2 FQNEAQ (reference sequence).